Given below is one TCR beta chain in context. Only in-frame clones appear in the TCRdb table, and some are missing; sequencing was by immunoSEQ multiplex PCR. This sample carries a few hundred thousand clones, more than 65% of them seen once, and the ten largest clones take 6.5% to 8.5%. There are 15 residues in the CDR3. Germline V gives CDR1 KGHSH, CDR2 LQKENI. Trimming cost V 6 bases and J 0 bases; bases outside gene matches: 3. This sample stems from a study of cytotoxic CD8 clonotypes in ibrutinib-treated CLL. The sample in question was PBMCs, obtained before ibrutinib treatment. The V call is TRBV18, the J call TRBJ2-1; 9 nucleotides align to TRBD2. The receptor was derived from a human donor with chronic lymphocytic leukemia. The CDR3 spells CASSSAGGSYNEQFF. The CDR3 DNA reads TGTGCCAGCTCCTCAGCGGGAGGCTCCTACAATGAGCAGTTCTTC.